The 22 T cell receptor beta chains below come from one sample, sequenced in a study of early T cells in non-severe SARS-CoV-2 infection. TCRdb fed the 5' RACE reads into MiXCR, producing one record per CDR3 protein. Among roughly 99,000 distinct CDR3 sequences listed, approximately 12% were seen once. The specimen sequenced was whole blood. The origin of the receptors is an adult who was a healthcare worker with PCR-confirmed SARS-CoV-2 infection or an uninfected control (not recorded which).

CDR3 nucleotides: TGTGCCAGCAGCCTAGGACAGGGGGCGACCCCCTACGAGCAGTACTTC. Amino acids: CASSLGQGATPYEQYF. The J gene is TRBJ2-7, the V gene TRBV3-1; 11 positions match TRBD1. The CDR3 contains 16 residues. The germline gives CDR1 LGHDT, CDR2 YNNKEL (reference sequence). V trimming: 4 bases; J trimming: 2 bases; junction bases outside the gene matches: 7.

This clonotype was picked up a small number of times. The CDR3, as DNA: TGTGCCAGCAGCTTAGAGCCCTGGACAGGGTACACTGAAGCTTTCTTT. It yields the protein CASSLEPWTGYTEAFF. The J gene is TRBJ1-1, the V gene TRBV11-2; TRBD1 agrees at 8 bases. From germline, CDR1 is SGHAT and CDR2 FQNNGV. V lost 0 bases, J lost 3 bases, and 6 bases stayed unmatched. This CDR3 has 16 amino acids.

V and J are TRBV12-3 or TRBV12-4 and TRBJ2-5; maybe TRBD1 (5 bases). This CDR3 contains 14 residues. With 5 bases removed from V and 5 bases from J, the gap between germline ends came to 15 bases. Here the CDR3 DNA reads TGTGCCAGCAGTAAAAGGGGCGCCATGGAGACCCAGTACTTC. It encodes CASSKRGAMETQYF.

The chain uses TRBV28 and TRBJ2-1; D is perhaps TRBD2 (6 bases). This CDR3 has 12 residues. Germline CDR1 reads MDHEN; CDR2 reads SYDVKM. The V end was cut by 2 bases, the J end by 8 bases, with 7 bases between. Here the CDR3 reads CASSLTGDEQFF. DNA of the CDR3: TGTGCCAGCAGTTTAACGGGGGATGAGCAGTTCTTC. Looking up the rest from reference TRBV28 and TRBJ2-1 gives the full variable domain: DVKVTQSSRYLVKRTGEKVFLECVQDMDHENMFWYRQDPGLGLRLIYFSYDVKMKEKGDIPEGYSVSREKKERFSLILESASTNQTSMYLCASSLTGDEQFFGPGTRLTVL.

A few counts support this clonotype. The gene calls are TRBV6-2 or TRBV6-3 and TRBJ2-7; D is undetermined. Germline loops: CDR1 MNHEY, CDR2 SVGEGT. The CDR3 contains 12 residues. The V end was cut by 2 bases, the J end by 6 bases, with 8 bases between. For the CDR3, the DNA is TGTGCCAGCAGTTACCTTCGCTCCGAGCAGTACTTC. Translation gives CASSYLRSEQYF.

The chain carries TRBV4-2 and TRBJ1-4; 10 bases are a match to TRBD1. J was trimmed by 0 bases and V by 2 bases; bases with no gene match: 15. Germline V CDR1 and CDR2: LGHNA, YNFKEQ. The CDR3 totals 21 residues. The CDR3 region is CASSQSRTWGQGIPTNEKLFF. CDR3 DNA sequence: TGTGCCAGCAGCCAATCACGGACGTGGGGACAGGGGATCCCAACTAATGAAAAACTGTTTTTT.

The chain is built from TRBV4-1 and TRBJ2-7; D gene uncertain. Trimming stripped 0 bases from V and 3 bases from J, with 15 bases between. Germline loops: CDR1 MGHRA, CDR2 YSYEKL. The CDR3 sequence is 16 residues long. In DNA, the CDR3 is TGCGCCAGCAGCCAAGATCTTTTACGGCAGAACTACGAGCAGTACTTC. Translated: CASSQDLLRQNYEQYF.

CDR3 amino acids: CASKQGVTGELFF. The CDR3 nucleotides are TGTGCCAGTAAACAGGGGGTCACCGGGGAGCTGTTTTTT. This chain connects TRBV19 to TRBJ2-2, with 8 bases that match TRBD1. Germline CDR1 LNHDA, CDR2 SQIVND (reference sequence). CDR3 length: 13 amino acids. Trimming took 7 bases from V and 4 from J; bases not matched to a gene: 2.

V is TRBV11-2 and J is TRBJ2-7; 11 bases are a match to TRBD1. The CDR3 consists of 15 residues. Germline CDR1 and CDR2: SGHAT and FQNNGV. Germline trimming cut 5 bases from V and 2 bases from J; bases unmatched to any gene: 5. The chain's CDR3 is CASSVPGQGAYEQYF. For the CDR3, the DNA is TGTGCCAGCAGCGTCCCGGGACAGGGGGCCTACGAGCAGTACTTC.

This chain links TRBV15 with TRBJ1-2; the D is unclear. The CDR3 is made up of 11 amino acids. From germline, CDR1 is LNHNV and CDR2 YYDKDF (reference sequence). Trimming took 3 bases from V and 4 from J, leaving 3 bases between them. The CDR3 loop is CATSSLYGYTF. CDR3 DNA: TGTGCCACCAGCAGTCTCTATGGCTACACCTTC.

The rearrangement uses TRBV5-1 and TRBJ1-4; a possible D gene is TRBD1 (6 bases). Germline V gene sequence: CDR1 SGHRS, CDR2 YFSETQ. The CDR3 is made up of 14 amino acids. V lost 5 bases and J 7 bases, leaving 15 bases between the germline ends. In DNA form, the CDR3 reads TGCGCCAGCAGTCGGGAAGGGGGAAGTGAAAAACTGTTTTTT. It is translated as CASSREGGSEKLFF.

This clonotype was seen at least ten times. This rearrangement joins TRBV20-1 to TRBJ1-4, with a possible D match to TRBD1 (5 bases). In germline, CDR1 is DFQATT, CDR2 SNEGSKA (reference sequence). The V gene lost 2 bases and the J gene lost 6 bases, with 16 bases spanning the gap. The CDR3 runs 15 residues. In DNA form, the CDR3 reads TGCAGTGCTAGAAGACCCGGGACCCTCGATGAAAAACTGTTTTTT. Residues: CSARRPGTLDEKLFF.

Many counts were recorded for this clonotype. This sequence joins TRBV20-1 and TRBJ1-5; tentative D call: TRBD1 (5 bases). Germline loops: CDR1 DFQATT, CDR2 SNEGSKA (reference sequence). This CDR3 comprises 16 residues. Trimming cost V 3 bases and J 0 bases, with 15 bases left between them. The DNA of the CDR3 is TGCAGTGCTAGGCACGAAGGGGCCTATAGCAATCAGCCCCAGCATTTT. Protein: CSARHEGAYSNQPQHF.

The table lists this clonotype with many counts. The chain uses TRBV20-1 and TRBJ2-1; D possibly corresponds to TRBD2 (6 bases). Germline values: CDR1 DFQATT, CDR2 SNEGSKA (reference sequence). The CDR3 consists of 18 residues. Trimming stripped 5 bases from V and 0 bases from J, with 23 bases between. This CDR3 is CSALIREIGWTSYNEQFF. The CDR3 coding sequence is TGCAGTGCTCTTATACGGGAGATCGGATGGACCTCCTACAATGAGCAGTTCTTC.

This clonotype was observed a handful of times. The J gene is TRBJ2-3, the V gene TRBV5-1, with no clear D. V was cut by 3 bases and J by 4 bases, with 12 bases left in between. CDR1 SGHRS and CDR2 YFSETQ come from the germline V gene. The CDR3 extends over 14 amino acids. The CDR3 DNA follows: TGCGCCAGCAGCTCGGTACCGTCGGCAGATACGCAGTATTTT. Translation: CASSSVPSADTQYF.

At least ten counts were recorded for this clonotype. This rearrangement joins TRBV28 to TRBJ1-5; D gene uncertain. The ends were cut back, 3 bases at V and 2 bases at J, with 8 bases in the middle. CDR3 length: 14 residues. Germline V gene lookup returns CDR1 MDHEN and CDR2 SYDVKM. The CDR3: CASSLGSRNQPQHF. CDR3 in DNA: TGTGCCAGCAGTTTGGGCAGCCGCAATCAGCCCCAGCATTTT.

This clonotype was detected many times. The chain combines TRBV5-4 with TRBJ2-7; D call uncertain. From germline, CDR1 is SGHNT and CDR2 YYREEE (reference sequence). The CDR3 has 13 amino acids. V was pared by 2 bases and J by 2 bases, with 8 bases between. The DNA for the CDR3 is TGTGCCAGCAGCTTTAGCCAGGCCTACGAGCAGTACTTC. Translation: CASSFSQAYEQYF.

The V call is TRBV6-1, the J call TRBJ2-4, with D possibly called TRBD1 or TRBD2 (5 bases each). Trimming left V 2 bases short and J 0 bases short, with 11 bases between. The CDR3 runs 16 residues. Germline loops: CDR1 MNHNS, CDR2 SASEGT. The CDR3 region has the DNA TGTGCCAGCAGTGAATATTGGGACCTAGCCAAAAACATTCAGTACTTC. Its translation: CASSEYWDLAKNIQYF.

This clonotype was recorded many times. The chain links TRBV6-1 to TRBJ1-4; a possible D gene is TRBD1 (5 bases). CDR1 is MNHNS, CDR2 SASEGT, per germline. The CDR3 is 16 amino acids. Trimming pared 0 bases from V and 6 bases from J, leaving 14 bases between. The CDR3 sequence: CASSEAPGQWDEKLFF. The DNA of the CDR3 is TGTGCCAGCAGTGAAGCGCCGGGGCAGTGGGATGAAAAACTGTTTTTT.

The rearrangement uses TRBV5-1 and TRBJ2-7; 7 bases align to TRBD1. The CDR3 has 14 amino acids. The J segment lost 6 bases and the V segment lost 4 bases, leaving 10 bases of the junction unmatched. Germline V gene lookup returns CDR1 SGHRS and CDR2 YFSETQ. CDR3 bases: TGCGCCAGCAGCCCCGCCCGGGACAGTTCCGAGCAGTACTTC. This codes for CASSPARDSSEQYF.

This clonotype has a count of ten or more. The chain employs TRBV28 and TRBJ2-3, with TRBD2 matching 10 bases. With V trimmed by 4 bases and J by 3 bases, 7 bases remained unmatched. The CDR3 is made up of 16 amino acids. Germline V lookup: CDR1 MDHEN, CDR2 SYDVKM. CDR3 bases: TGTGCCAGCAGTTATCCCCTTAGCGGGAGGACAGATACGCAGTATTTT. Amino acid sequence: CASSYPLSGRTDTQYF.

This clonotype has at least ten counts. The V gene is TRBV10-3, the J gene TRBJ1-5; 9 nucleotides match TRBD1. Germline CDR1 ENHRY, CDR2 SYGVKD. This CDR3 has 14 residues. Trimming at V came to 9 bases and at J to 7 bases, leaving 10 bases not matched to a gene. DNA of the CDR3: TGTGCCATAGGACCGGGACAGGGTGGCCAGCCCCAGCATTTT. This codes for CAIGPGQGGQPQHF.